This T cell receptor beta chain was sequenced for a study of shared clonotypes between healthy human individuals. In regard to this clone: Antigen specificity is unknown.

V gave up 10 bases and J gave up 2 bases, with 13 bases separating them. Germline V gene lookup returns CDR1 MDHEN and CDR2 SYDVKM. This CDR3 has 13 amino acids. Selected positively for CCR7 and CD45RO-negative, naive CD8 cells excluded terminally differentiated effector memory CD45RA+ cells. Healthy adults negative for HIV, lacking recent acute infections or vaccinations, served as donors. Study results and limitations: Naive subsets generally had larger estimated richness than memory subsets.

Every subset's genomic DNA went evenly onto several immunoSEQ plates. Measured with immunoSEQ multiplex PCR; TCRdb has only the in-frame clones, and not every one. The sample has around 650,000 clones; about 96% are singletons. Source material: naive CD8+ T cells sorted from blood. This chain uses TRBV28 with TRBJ2-3; D gene ambiguous. This receptor was taken from a woman in her thirties in good health. CDR3 DNA sequence: TGTGCCACATCGGCAGGCAACACAGATACGCAGTATTTT. This translates into CATSAGNTDTQYF.